The 28 T cell receptor beta chains below come from one sample, sequenced in a study of cytomegalovirus exposure and HLA in healthy donors. The primer mix had 60 Vbeta and 13 Jbeta primers. The assay was immunoSEQ multiplex PCR, and TCRdb's table has in-frame clones only and misses some. Here the sample spans roughly 120,000 clones, more than 65% being singletons. Sample: PBMCs. The source of these receptors is a woman between 35 and 50 years old in good health and CMV-seropositive.

The genes are TRBV7-9 and TRBJ2-2, with D hard to call. CDR3 length: 14 residues. Germline CDR1 reads SEHNR; CDR2 reads FQNEAQ (reference sequence). Trimming shortened V by 7 bases and J by 6 bases, and 15 bases separated the two germline ends. CDR3 bases: TGTGCCAGCACCCCGGTATTGTCGGCCGGGGAGCTGTTTTTT. Its protein is CASTPVLSAGELFF.

J is TRBJ2-1 and V is TRBV25-1, with 11 bases lining up with TRBD2. V shed 8 bases and J 6 bases; nucleotides not matched to a gene: 6. Germline-derived CDR1 and CDR2 are MGHDK and SYGVNS. The CDR3 totals 14 residues. The CDR3: CASSLAGVGNEQFF. CDR3 nucleotides: TGTGCCAGCTCACTAGCGGGAGTGGGCAATGAGCAGTTCTTC.

The chain couples TRBV7-8 to TRBJ1-1, with TRBD1 identical over 7 bases. With V trimmed by 5 bases and J by 1 base, 1 base remained unmatched. The CDR3 contains 13 residues. The V gene's germline CDR1 is SGHVS and CDR2 FQNEAQ. The CDR3, as DNA: TGTGCCAGCAGCCGACAGGGGAACACTGAAGCTTTCTTT. The encoded protein is CASSRQGNTEAFF. Using reference TRBV7-8 and TRBJ1-1 for the parts outside the CDR3, the full variable domain is GAGVSQSPRYKVAKRGQDVALRCDPISGHVSLFWYQQALGQGPEFLTYFQNEAQLDKSGLPSDRFFAERPEGSVSTLKIQRTQQEDSAVYLCASSRQGNTEAFFGQGTRLTVV.

This clone appeared once. The chain recombines TRBV5-6 with TRBJ2-7, with 7 bases that match TRBD2. Trimming cost V 1 base and J 5 bases; bases outside gene matches: 9. This CDR3 is 15 amino acids long. Germline CDR1 and CDR2: SGHDT and YYEEEE. The CDR3 DNA sequence: TGTGCCAGCAGCTTGACCGGCGGGAGTTCGGACGAGCAGTACTTC. Residues: CASSLTGGSSDEQYF.

The chain has TRBV9 and TRBJ1-1, with TRBD1 matching over 11 bases. This CDR3 spans 15 amino acids. J lost 4 bases, V lost 4 bases, and 6 bases had no gene match. CDR1 is SGDLS and CDR2 is YYNGEE in the germline V gene. DNA of the CDR3: TGTGCCAGCAGCCGCGATGGGACAGGGGGCACTGAAGCTTTCTTT. Protein product: CASSRDGTGGTEAFF.

V and J are TRBV19 and TRBJ1-1; a weak D match, TRBD1 (5 bases). This CDR3 contains 16 residues. Trimming removed 5 bases at V and 4 bases at J, with 20 bases between. Per germline, CDR1 LNHDA and CDR2 SQIVND (reference sequence). CDR3 nucleotide sequence: TGTGCCAGTAGTCCCCAGTCCCCAATGCAGGGCACTGAAGCTTTCTTT. It yields the protein CASSPQSPMQGTEAFF.

The chain employs TRBV28 and TRBJ2-7; possibly TRBD1 for D (5 bases). Per the germline V gene, CDR1 is MDHEN and CDR2 is SYDVKM. This CDR3 is 11 amino acids long. With 6 bases removed from V and 2 bases from J, the gap between germline ends came to 5 bases. The CDR3 sequence: CASRTAYEQYF. DNA for the CDR3: TGTGCCAGCAGGACAGCCTACGAGCAGTACTTC.

V and J are TRBV6-1 and TRBJ1-5; 10 bases fit TRBD1. J lost 6 bases, V lost 0 bases, and 8 bases had no gene match. The germline V gene has CDR1 MNHNS and CDR2 SASEGT. The CDR3 totals 17 residues. The CDR3 DNA sequence: TGTGCCAGCAGTGAAGCGGGTCGGGGACAGGGGACTCAGCCCCAGCATTTT. It yields the protein CASSEAGRGQGTQPQHF.

V gene TRBV7-9 combines with J gene TRBJ2-3, with no clear D. CDR1 is SEHNR and CDR2 is FQNEAQ in the germline V gene (reference sequence). Trimming took 2 bases from V and 1 from J, leaving 10 bases between them. The CDR3 has 15 amino acids. The CDR3 nucleotides are TGTGCCAGCAGCTTAAGTGAGCGCCGCACAGATACGCAGTATTTT. Its protein product is CASSLSERRTDTQYF.

This clone is a singleton in its sample. This chain joins TRBV7-3 and TRBJ2-1; D possibly corresponds to TRBD2 (5 bases). The CDR3 is 20 amino acids. The V and J ends lost 0 bases and 8 bases respectively, with 29 bases between them. Germline V gene data show CDR1 as SGHTA and CDR2 as FQGTGA. The CDR3 nucleotides are TGTGCCAGCAGCTTAACGGGTTATTCGGGATACGGACCAGTTAGCCATGAGCAGTTCTTC. This gives the protein CASSLTGYSGYGPVSHEQFF.

This CDR3 is CASSLAAGSLETQYF. Here the CDR3 DNA reads TGTGCCAGCAGCTTAGCGGCAGGGTCCCTAGAGACCCAGTACTTC. The chain is built from TRBV7-9 and TRBJ2-5; D may be TRBD1 (5 bases). CDR3 length: 15 amino acids. V was pared by 0 bases and J by 4 bases, with 12 bases between. CDR1 and CDR2 (germline): SEHNR, FQNEAQ (reference sequence).

J is TRBJ2-5 and V is TRBV2; a possible D gene is TRBD2 (6 bases). V was clipped by 11 bases and J by 4 bases, with 17 bases between them. The germline gives CDR1 SNHLY, CDR2 FYNNEI. CDR3 length equals 13 residues. The CDR3 sequence: CAGRRRGLETQYF. CDR3 nucleotide sequence: TGTGCCGGACGGAGACGGGGACTAGAGACCCAGTACTTC.

This sequence joins TRBV9 and TRBJ1-3; 7 bases fit TRBD1. The CDR3 spans 15 residues. Germline CDR1 SGDLS, CDR2 YYNGEE. Trimming at V came to 3 bases and at J to 4 bases, leaving 7 bases not matched to a gene. CDR3 sequence: CASSGDRARGNTIYF. CDR3 DNA sequence: TGTGCCAGCAGCGGCGACAGGGCCCGGGGAAACACCATATATTTT.

The count of this clone is one. The chain links TRBV12-5 to TRBJ1-1; no definite D call. The V end was cut by 2 bases, the J end by 4 bases, with 14 bases between. The CDR3 spans 15 residues. Germline CDR1 LGHNT, CDR2 FRNRAP. This CDR3 is CASGLSGSSFTEAFF. CDR3 in DNA: TGTGCTAGTGGTTTGTCGGGATCTTCGTTCACTGAAGCTTTCTTT.

In the case of this clone: Other DNA sequences in this specimen translate into the identical CDR3. The chain links TRBV2 to TRBJ1-2, with 7 bases lining up with TRBD1. Germline V gene data show CDR1 as SNHLY and CDR2 as FYNNEI. Losses at the gene ends were 6 bases for V and 4 bases for J; bases not matched to a gene: 5. This CDR3 is 13 amino acids long. The CDR3 is CASSEWTGYGYTF. The CDR3 region has the DNA TGTGCCAGCAGCGAATGGACAGGCTATGGCTACACCTTC.

The chain is built from TRBV19 and TRBJ2-5; the match to TRBD2 covers 11 bases. V was pared by 1 base and J by 4 bases, with 5 bases of the junction left unmatched. CDR3 length equals 16 residues. Germline V gives CDR1 LNHDA, CDR2 SQIVND (reference sequence). This chain's CDR3 is CASSIAGTSGRETQYF. CDR3 sequence (DNA): TGTGCCAGTAGTATAGCAGGGACTAGCGGACGAGAGACCCAGTACTTC.

The chain has TRBV9 and TRBJ2-3; 15 nucleotides agree with TRBD2. This CDR3 contains 19 residues. Germline V lookup: CDR1 SGDLS, CDR2 YYNGEE. J gave up 4 bases and V 0 bases, and 9 bases lay outside the gene matches. This chain's CDR3 is CASSVALGTSGRQSDTQYF. The CDR3, as DNA: TGTGCCAGCAGCGTAGCTCTTGGGACTAGCGGGAGGCAGTCAGATACGCAGTATTTT.

This chain uses TRBV10-3 with TRBJ2-1, with a weak D call TRBD2 (5 bases). The ends were cut back, 4 bases at V and 8 bases at J, with 21 bases in the middle. Germline lookup yields CDR1 ENHRY and CDR2 SYGVKD. CDR3 length: 16 amino acids. The chain's CDR3 is CAISGSSSNLGDEQFF. The CDR3 DNA reads TGTGCCATCAGTGGTTCGTCTAGCAACCTCGGGGATGAGCAGTTCTTC.

The DNA of the CDR3 is TGTGCCAGCGGGCGCGGGGACAGGGTTTCTTACGAGCAGTACTTC. It yields the protein CASGRGDRVSYEQYF. The V and J genes are TRBV6-5 and TRBJ2-7, with 9 bases matching TRBD1. V shed 8 bases and J 4 bases; nucleotides not matched to a gene: 12. The V gene's germline CDR1 is MNHEY and CDR2 SVGAGI. The CDR3 has 15 residues.

The CDR3 DNA is TGCGCCAGCAGCTTGCTGGGGGCTAGAGACACAGATACGCAGTATTTT. Residues: CASSLLGARDTDTQYF. The gene calls are TRBV5-1 and TRBJ2-3; TRBD1 might be the D (6 bases). The germline gives CDR1 SGHRS, CDR2 YFSETQ. V lost 1 base, J lost 2 bases, and 14 bases lay in between. CDR3 length: 16 amino acids.

This clone turned up a few times. The chain combines TRBV7-9 with TRBJ2-5; 14 bases are a match to TRBD2. Germline V gene sequence: CDR1 SEHNR, CDR2 FQNEAQ (reference sequence). Trimming took 5 bases from V and 4 from J; bases not matched to a gene: 12. This CDR3 has 18 amino acids. The CDR3 loop reads CASSRRGLAGESGETQYF. In DNA, the CDR3 is TGTGCCAGCAGCAGAAGGGGACTAGCGGGAGAGTCGGGAGAGACCCAGTACTTC.

This clone appeared once. The chain is built from TRBV30 and TRBJ2-7; D call uncertain. This CDR3 has 13 amino acids. Between the trimmed V and J ends, which lost 0 bases and 7 bases, there was a span of 13 bases. Germline loops: CDR1 GTSNPN, CDR2 SVGIG (reference sequence). The DNA of the CDR3 is TGTGCCTGGAGTGTAAAGCTTTCCCCGGAGCAGTACTTC. It translates to CAWSVKLSPEQYF.

The chain combines TRBV7-9 with TRBJ2-7, with D maybe TRBD2 (5 bases). The CDR3 totals 13 residues. Germline V gives CDR1 SEHNR, CDR2 FQNEAQ (reference sequence). The germline V and J ends were trimmed by 5 bases and 8 bases, with 16 bases remaining between them. CDR3 sequence reads: CASSPSGTTKQYF. The CDR3 DNA reads TGTGCCAGCAGCCCGAGCGGTACTACGAAGCAGTACTTC. Full variable domain (missing parts from reference TRBV7-9 and TRBJ2-7): DTGVSQNPRHKITKRGQNVTFRCDPISEHNRLYWYRQTLGQGPEFLTYFQNEAQLEKSRLLSDRFSAERPKGSFSTLEIQRTEQGDSAMYLCASSPSGTTKQYFGPGTRLTVT.

This clone turned up a few times. This rearrangement joins TRBV7-2 to TRBJ2-1; D unclear. The germline V gene has CDR1 SGHTA and CDR2 FQGNSA. The CDR3 is 13 amino acids. V was trimmed by 4 bases and J by 6 bases, leaving 10 bases between them. The CDR3 DNA sequence: TGTGCCAGCAGCTGGAGTCCCAGCAATGAGCAGTTCTTC. Translating gives CASSWSPSNEQFF.

This clone came up a few times. The chain links TRBV28 to TRBJ2-7, with D tentatively TRBD1 (5 bases). Germline V gives CDR1 MDHEN, CDR2 SYDVKM. The CDR3 sequence is 12 residues long. Trimming pared 3 bases from V and 4 bases from J, leaving 7 bases between. This chain's CDR3 is CASSFSGYEQYF. For the CDR3, the DNA is TGTGCCAGCAGTTTCTCAGGGTACGAGCAGTACTTC.

V and J are TRBV2 and TRBJ2-1; 8 positions agree with TRBD1. V gave up 4 bases and J gave up 1 base; unmatched junction bases: 6. This CDR3 contains 16 residues. Germline-derived CDR1 and CDR2 are SNHLY and FYNNEI. CDR3 DNA: TGTGCCAGCAGTGTTCAGGGGGCCGGGTCCTACAATGAGCAGTTCTTC. Its protein is CASSVQGAGSYNEQFF. The full variable domain, in which reference TRBV2 and TRBJ2-1 provide the parts outside the CDR3, is EPEVTQTPSHQVTQMGQEVILRCVPISNHLYFYWYRQILGQKVEFLVSFYNNEISEKSEIFDDQFSVERPDGSNFTLKIRSTKLEDSAMYFCASSVQGAGSYNEQFFGPGTRLTVL.

This clone appeared once. The rearrangement joins TRBV9 to TRBJ2-5; D is uncertain. The germline V gene has CDR1 SGDLS and CDR2 YYNGEE. This CDR3 is built from 13 residues. The V gene lost 4 bases and the J gene lost 1 base, with 8 bases spanning the gap. CDR3 region: CASSPRPQETQYF. Here the CDR3 DNA reads TGTGCCAGCAGCCCGAGGCCCCAAGAGACCCAGTACTTC.

The chain links TRBV11-2 to TRBJ2-5; weak D call: TRBD2 (5 bases). V gave up 5 bases and J gave up 5 bases, with 18 bases separating them. CDR1 is SGHAT and CDR2 is FQNNGV in the germline V gene. The CDR3 contains 15 residues. CDR3 amino acids: CASSTTPLSGETQYF. The CDR3 DNA reads TGTGCCAGCAGCACCACACCTCTCTCGGGGGAGACCCAGTACTTC.